The T cell receptor beta chain under discussion was sequenced for a study of CD8 T cells in ankylosing spondylitis. The CDR3 spans 13 residues. The V end lost 5 bases, the J end lost 6 bases, and 12 bases lay between the germline ends. Study results and caveats: CD8+ by phenotype, disease-linked clones were relatively rare in peripheral blood. Among TCR beta sequences, a motif of under 10 highly homologous variants appeared characteristic of ankylosing spondylitis blood. Some of the motif variants had earlier been found in reactive arthritis patients' fluid and blood.

This clonotype was recorded at least ten times. What it recognizes is unknown. TCRdb reprocessed the 5' RACE reads with MiXCR, giving one entry per CDR3 protein. The table records fewer than 550,000 distinct CDR3 sequences, over 4% of them present only once. The chain joins TRBV12-3 or TRBV12-4 to TRBJ2-3, with no clear D. The specimen was blood, either unsorted or a sorted T cell fraction (not recorded which). The TCR was taken from a male donor with ankylosing spondylitis. The CDR3 loop is CASSLLSIDTQYF. CDR3 DNA: TGTGCCAGCAGTCTCCTTTCAATCGATACGCAGTATTTT.